Listed here are 21 T cell receptor beta chains from one sample, sequenced in a study of blood T cell repertoires in COVID-19. This table comes from immunoSEQ multiplex PCR, and its TCRdb copy is limited to in-frame clones, with some not included. This table has more than 200,000 clones, around 89% appearing once. Sample: PBMCs or T cells enriched from blood (not recorded which). The receptor source for this set is a woman aged 25 to 39 who had recovered from COVID-19.

The chain uses TRBV28 and TRBJ1-2; 9 bases match TRBD1. The V gene's germline CDR1 is MDHEN and CDR2 SYDVKM. The V gene end was trimmed by 4 bases and the J gene end by 5 bases; junction bases not matched to a gene: 5. The CDR3 has 14 amino acids. The CDR3 bases are TGTGCCAGCAGTTCCTCAGACAGGGGGTATGGCTACACCTTC. Its translation: CASSSSDRGYGYTF.

This clone showed up just a few times. CDR3 protein: CASSLLLAGGNTGELFF. The DNA for the CDR3 is TGTGCCAGCAGCTTACTCTTAGCGGGAGGGAACACCGGGGAGCTGTTTTTT. This sequence joins TRBV13 and TRBJ2-2; 10 nucleotides align to TRBD2. Germline trimming cut 2 bases from V and 1 base from J; bases unmatched to any gene: 4. The germline CDR1 and CDR2 sequences are PRHDT and FYEKMQ (reference sequence). The CDR3 spans 17 residues.

In this sample, this clone turned up once. The chain is built from TRBV5-1 and TRBJ2-7, with 7 bases lining up with TRBD2. Losses at the gene ends were 0 bases for V and 2 bases for J; bases not matched to a gene: 14. This CDR3 is 18 amino acids long. Germline CDR1 is SGHRS and CDR2 is YFSETQ. CDR3 region: CASSLGFLGGSKPYEQYF. The DNA of the CDR3 is TGCGCCAGCAGCTTGGGCTTCTTGGGCGGGAGCAAGCCCTACGAGCAGTACTTC. Looking up the rest from reference TRBV5-1 and TRBJ2-7 gives the full variable domain: KAGVTQTPRYLIKTRGQQVTLSCSPISGHRSVSWYQQTPGQGLQFLFEYFSETQRNKGNFPGRFSGRQFSNSRSEMNVSTLELGDSALYLCASSLGFLGGSKPYEQYFGPGTRLTVT.

The chain has TRBV11-2 and TRBJ2-2; 9 bases fit TRBD2. This CDR3 contains 17 residues. J was trimmed by 4 bases and V by 5 bases; bases with no gene match: 11. Germline V CDR1 and CDR2: SGHAT, FQNNGV. The CDR3 loop reads CASSRTPGTSPTGELFF. In DNA form, the CDR3 reads TGTGCCAGCAGCCGAACCCCCGGGACTAGCCCCACCGGGGAGCTGTTTTTT.

This chain uses TRBV6-5 with TRBJ2-7; D not certain. This CDR3 region has 15 residues. V lost 2 bases and J lost 5, with 16 bases in between. Germline assignment: CDR1 MNHEY and CDR2 SVGAGI. The CDR3 nucleotides are TGTGCCAGCAGTTACCCCTCGAACAATTTGAACGAGCAGTACTTC. Its translation: CASSYPSNNLNEQYF.

The V call is TRBV5-8, the J call TRBJ1-1, with a tentative D call TRBD1 (5 bases). Germline CDR1 reads SGHTS; CDR2 reads YDEGEE. V lost 2 bases to trimming and J lost 10 bases, with 12 bases between them. The CDR3 spans 12 residues. The CDR3 DNA reads as TGTGCCAGCAGCTTATCCCAGGGTCGAGCTTTCTTT. Translation gives CASSLSQGRAFF.

The chain links TRBV7-8 to TRBJ2-3; TRBD2 matches at 7 bases. The CDR3 runs 12 residues. Looked up from germline, CDR1 is SGHVS and CDR2 is FQNEAQ. With 3 bases clipped from V and 6 bases from J, the junction kept 0 bases outside the gene matches. CDR3 in DNA: TGTGCCAGCAGCTTTAGCGGGGATACGCAGTATTTT. Its protein is CASSFSGDTQYF. The full variable domain, in which reference TRBV7-8 and TRBJ2-3 provide the parts outside the CDR3, is GAGVSQSPRYKVAKRGQDVALRCDPISGHVSLFWYQQALGQGPEFLTYFQNEAQLDKSGLPSDRFFAERPEGSVSTLKIQRTQQEDSAVYLCASSFSGDTQYFGPGTRLTVL.

The chain combines TRBV7-3 with TRBJ2-2, with a possible D match to TRBD2 (5 bases). The length of the CDR3 is 15 residues. The germline V and J ends were trimmed by 0 bases and 5 bases, with 10 bases remaining between them. Germline CDR1 and CDR2: SGHTA and FQGTGA. The CDR3 DNA follows: TGTGCCAGCAGCTTAACACTAGATGGGACCGGGGAGCTGTTTTTT. This sequence encodes CASSLTLDGTGELFF.

The genes are TRBV10-3 and TRBJ1-5; possibly TRBD1 for D (5 bases). Germline CDR1 ENHRY, CDR2 SYGVKD. With 2 bases removed from V and 3 bases from J, the gap between germline ends came to 17 bases. This CDR3 comprises 17 residues. CDR3 sequence (DNA): TGTGCCATCAGTGAGGGTTTGACAGTTCCGCCCAATCAGCCCCAGCATTTT. As protein: CAISEGLTVPPNQPQHF.

This rearrangement joins TRBV29-1 to TRBJ1-1; D gene unclear. V was cut by 6 bases and J by 5 bases, with 13 bases left in between. From germline, CDR1 is SQVTM and CDR2 ANQGSEA. This CDR3 is 12 amino acids long. The CDR3 protein is CSVPDTATEAFF. CDR3 in DNA: TGCAGCGTACCTGACACGGCAACTGAAGCTTTCTTT. Based on the CDR3 plus reference TRBV29-1 and TRBJ1-1, the full variable domain is SAVISQKPSRDICQRGTSLTIQCQVDSQVTMMFWYRQQPGQSLTLIATANQGSEATYESGFVIDKFPISRPNLTFSTLTVSNMSPEDSSIYLCSVPDTATEAFFGQGTRLTVV.

The chain recombines TRBV6-5 with TRBJ2-7; D may be TRBD1 (6 bases). Germline loops: CDR1 MNHEY, CDR2 SVGAGI. The V end lost 7 bases, the J end lost 4 bases, and 14 bases lay between the germline ends. The CDR3 runs 13 residues. The CDR3 DNA reads TGTGCCAGCAAAGAGCCCGACAGGTACGAGCAGTACTTC. Translated: CASKEPDRYEQYF.

The rearrangement joins TRBV29-1 to TRBJ2-1, with D perhaps TRBD2 (5 bases). The CDR3 contains 11 residues. Germline assignment: CDR1 SQVTM and CDR2 ANQGSEA. Trimming took 6 bases from V and 4 from J, leaving 7 bases between them. The CDR3 DNA sequence: TGCAGCGTGAGGGAGTACAATGAGCAGTTCTTC. This codes for CSVREYNEQFF.

The chain is built from TRBV19 and TRBJ2-2, with 7 bases that match TRBD1. The V gene end was trimmed by 6 bases and the J gene end by 2 bases; junction bases not matched to a gene: 27. Germline CDR1 LNHDA, CDR2 SQIVND (reference sequence). The length of the CDR3 is 22 residues. This chain's CDR3 is CASSSRVYDRATFSFNTGELFF. The DNA of the CDR3 is TGTGCCAGTAGCTCTCGGGTGTACGACAGGGCCACGTTTTCGTTCAACACCGGGGAGCTGTTTTTT. Full variable domain (rest looked up from reference TRBV19 and TRBJ2-2): DGGITQSPKYLFRKEGQNVTLSCEQNLNHDAMYWYRQDPGQGLRLIYYSQIVNDFQKGDIAEGYSVSREKKESFPLTVTSAQKNPTAFYLCASSSRVYDRATFSFNTGELFFGEGSRLTVL.

The chain carries TRBV14 and TRBJ1-1, with D possibly TRBD1 on 5 matching bases. This CDR3 region has 16 residues. V lost 1 base, J lost 1 base, and 13 bases lay in between. Germline CDR1 reads SGHDN; CDR2 reads FVKESK. The CDR3 nucleotides are TGTGCCAGCAGCCAAGCCTGGCCGGACAAGAACACTGAAGCTTTCTTT. Protein sequence: CASSQAWPDKNTEAFF. Full variable domain (remainder filled in from reference TRBV14 and TRBJ1-1): EAGVTQFPSHSVIEKGQTVTLRCDPISGHDNLYWYRRVMGKEIKFLLHFVKESKQDESGMPNNRFLAERTGGTYSTLKVQPAELEDSGVYFCASSQAWPDKNTEAFFGQGTRLTVV.

For the CDR3, the DNA is TGTGCCAGCAGCCCGCGTCAGGGGGTCGACACCTTC. Translating gives CASSPRQGVDTF. V gene TRBV7-9 combines with J gene TRBJ1-2; 7 nucleotides match TRBD1. The CDR3 contains 12 residues. Per germline, CDR1 SEHNR and CDR2 FQNEAQ (reference sequence). V trimming: 5 bases; J trimming: 12 bases; junction bases outside the gene matches: 9.

The chain recombines TRBV6-6 with TRBJ1-2; 8 bases are a match to TRBD1. V lost 5 bases, J lost 4 bases, and 9 bases stayed unmatched. Germline assignment: CDR1 MNHNY and CDR2 SVGAGI (reference sequence). The CDR3 loop spans 15 amino acids. The CDR3, as DNA: TGTGCCAGCAGTCATGGGTCAGGGGGCGGCTATGGCTACACCTTC. This sequence encodes CASSHGSGGGYGYTF.

The chain carries TRBV12-3 or TRBV12-4 and TRBJ1-5; D perhaps matches TRBD1 (5 bases). Deletions cut 6 bases from V and 1 base from J, with 7 bases between. The CDR3 totals 13 residues. CDR3 in amino acids: CASSQGSNQPQHF. The DNA of the CDR3 is TGTGCCAGCAGCCAGGGAAGCAATCAGCCCCAGCATTTT.

This clone has just one count. The chain combines TRBV2 with TRBJ1-5; D gene ambiguous. The CDR3 is 11 amino acids. Trimming left V 6 bases short and J 3 bases short, with 3 bases between. Germline CDR1 is SNHLY and CDR2 is FYNNEI. The DNA of the CDR3 is TGTGCCAGCAGCATCAATCAGCCCCAGCATTTT. Amino acids: CASSINQPQHF.

The V and J genes are TRBV4-1 and TRBJ1-1, with a weak D call TRBD1 (6 bases). Germline CDR1 is MGHRA and CDR2 is YSYEKL. Trimming left V 4 bases short and J 1 base short, with 19 bases between. This CDR3 is built from 17 residues. For the CDR3, the DNA is TGCGCCAGCAGCCCTCCCCGGGGAACAGGGACGAACACTGAAGCTTTCTTT. Encoded protein: CASSPPRGTGTNTEAFF.

The J gene is TRBJ2-7, the V gene TRBV19, with D perhaps TRBD2 (5 bases). There are 14 residues in the CDR3. Germline CDR1 reads LNHDA; CDR2 reads SQIVND (reference sequence). V lost 5 bases to trimming and J lost 3 bases, with 14 bases between them. In DNA form, the CDR3 reads TGTGCCAGTAGTGTGGATCCGGGGTACTACGAGCAGTACTTC. Protein sequence: CASSVDPGYYEQYF.

This clone was counted once. CDR3: CASRTGGAYNEQFF. The CDR3 DNA reads as TGTGCCAGTAGGACAGGGGGCGCCTACAATGAGCAGTTCTTC. The J gene is TRBJ2-1, the V gene TRBV28; 11 bases are shared with TRBD1. The CDR3 runs 14 residues. In germline, CDR1 is MDHEN, CDR2 SYDVKM. Losses at the gene ends were 9 bases for V and 2 bases for J; bases not matched to a gene: 3.